These 28 T cell receptor beta chains originate from one sample sequenced in a study of CD4+ T cells in melanoma. Libraries were prepared by immunoSEQ multiplex PCR; TCRdb keeps only in-frame clonotypes and omits some of them. Found here are around 10,000 clones, about two thirds of them singletons; the top ten hold 9.5% to 12%. Specimen: cells from a culture (not recorded whether cultured in vitro). These receptors were collected from a human donor with melanoma.

This clone was picked up a small number of times. The chain is built from TRBV5-8 and TRBJ2-6, with a possible D match to TRBD2 (5 bases). Trimming shortened V by 6 bases and J by 0 bases, and 16 bases separated the two germline ends. The CDR3 length is 17 residues. Germline V gives CDR1 SGHTS, CDR2 YDEGEE. The CDR3: CASTLGLSPSGANVLTF. The DNA of the CDR3 is TGTGCCAGCACCCTCGGACTCTCGCCCTCTGGGGCCAACGTCCTGACTTTC.

The table lists this clone with a few counts. The chain is built from TRBV7-9 and TRBJ2-1; 7 nucleotides agree with TRBD1. V dropped 6 bases and J dropped 7; count of bases not matched to a gene: 12. Germline CDR1 is SEHNR and CDR2 is FQNEAQ (reference sequence). The CDR3 loop spans 15 amino acids. In nucleotides, the CDR3 is TGTGCCAGCAGGCCTACAGGGGCTATTAGGAATGAGCAGTTCTTC. This codes for CASRPTGAIRNEQFF. Using reference TRBV7-9 and TRBJ2-1 for the parts outside the CDR3, the full variable domain is DTGVSQNPRHKITKRGQNVTFRCDPISEHNRLYWYRQTLGQGPEFLTYFQNEAQLEKSRLLSDRFSAERPKGSFSTLEIQRTEQGDSAMYLCASRPTGAIRNEQFFGPGTRLTVL.

This clone has only a few counts. The chain joins TRBV6-1 to TRBJ2-7, with 7 bases identical to TRBD2. The V and J ends lost 5 bases and 7 bases, in that order; junction bases with no gene match: 11. This CDR3 region has 14 residues. The germline CDR1 and CDR2 sequences are MNHNS and SASEGT. The CDR3 region has the DNA TGTGCCAGCAGTAGGCGGGGCGGGGAGGGAGAGCAGTACTTC. Residues: CASSRRGGEGEQYF.

Turning to this clone: At one end the junction does not follow the germline gene, possibly because of a read error. This chain joins TRBV18 and TRBJ1-1; perhaps TRBD1 as D (6 bases). Per germline, CDR1 KGHSH and CDR2 LQKENI. This CDR3 comprises 17 residues. CDR3 nucleotide sequence: TGTGCCAGCTCACCTGCAGCAGGGGCCCAACTGAAGACTGAAGCTTTCTTT. It is translated as CASSPAAGAQLKTEAFF.

J is TRBJ1-1 and V is TRBV11-2; the D is unclear. V shed 5 bases and J shed 8 bases, with 9 bases lying between them. The CDR3 has 11 amino acids. Germline lookup yields CDR1 SGHAT and CDR2 FQNNGV. In nucleotides, the CDR3 is TGTGCCAGCAGCGCACGGTTAGAAGCTTTCTTT. This gives the protein CASSARLEAFF.

This chain connects TRBV6-5 to TRBJ1-2; D is undetermined. V shed 2 bases and J shed 5 bases, with 12 bases lying between them. The CDR3 is made up of 14 amino acids. Germline V gene lookup returns CDR1 MNHEY and CDR2 SVGAGI. In nucleotides, the CDR3 is TGTGCCAGCAGTTACGCAGCCTCAGGTTATGGCTACACCTTC. This translates into CASSYAASGYGYTF.

The CDR3 loop reads CASSLDPGSHNEQFF. CDR3 DNA sequence: TGCGCCAGCAGCTTGGACCCGGGGAGCCACAATGAGCAGTTCTTC. This chain connects TRBV5-1 to TRBJ2-1, with TRBD2 as a possible D gene (5 bases). V was cut by 0 bases and J by 5 bases, with 12 bases left in between. Germline CDR1 reads SGHRS; CDR2 reads YFSETQ. The length of the CDR3 is 15 residues. Looking up the rest from reference TRBV5-1 and TRBJ2-1 gives the full variable domain: KAGVTQTPRYLIKTRGQQVTLSCSPISGHRSVSWYQQTPGQGLQFLFEYFSETQRNKGNFPGRFSGRQFSNSRSEMNVSTLELGDSALYLCASSLDPGSHNEQFFGPGTRLTVL.

The chain has TRBV5-1 and TRBJ2-3; 8 bases are a match to TRBD1. The CDR3 sequence is 15 residues long. Per the germline V gene, CDR1 is SGHRS and CDR2 is YFSETQ. V dropped 4 bases and J dropped 5; count of bases not matched to a gene: 9. In DNA, the CDR3 is TGCGCCAGCAGCCGTCAGGGGGCTGAAGTAGATACGCAGTATTTT. Translating gives CASSRQGAEVDTQYF.

The J gene is TRBJ2-1, the V gene TRBV4-1, with a weak D call TRBD2 (6 bases). The CDR3 has 16 amino acids. The V end lost 2 bases, the J end lost 7 bases, and 18 bases lay between the germline ends. CDR1 MGHRA and CDR2 YSYEKL come from the germline V gene. The CDR3 nucleotides read TGCGCCAGCAGCCAACCTGTGAGGGGACTCCTGAATGAGCAGTTCTTC. As protein: CASSQPVRGLLNEQFF.

The CDR3 protein is CASSESGLALKNEQFF. The CDR3 DNA sequence: TGCGCCAGCAGTGAGTCGGGACTAGCTTTAAAGAATGAGCAGTTCTTC. The chain joins TRBV10-2 to TRBJ2-1; the match to TRBD2 covers 9 bases. V dropped 0 bases and J dropped 7; count of bases not matched to a gene: 7. The CDR3 runs 16 residues. Germline V gives CDR1 WSHSY, CDR2 SAAADI.

The J gene is TRBJ2-7, the V gene TRBV15, with 8 bases that match TRBD2. CDR3 length: 15 amino acids. V was clipped by 3 bases and J by 1 base; unmatched bases: 5. The germline V gene has CDR1 LNHNV and CDR2 YYDKDF (reference sequence). CDR3 amino acids: CATSSPGLVSYEQYF. CDR3 coding DNA: TGTGCCACCAGCAGTCCGGGACTAGTGTCCTACGAGCAGTACTTC.

This clone was seen a few times. The rearrangement joins TRBV4-1 to TRBJ1-5; 10 bases are shared with TRBD1. With 5 bases clipped from V and 5 bases from J, the junction kept 12 bases outside the gene matches. This CDR3 is built from 17 residues. The germline CDR1 and CDR2 sequences are MGHRA and YSYEKL. The CDR3 nucleotides read TGCGCCAGCAGCGTCCGAGCCGGGACAGGGGATTATCAGCCCCAGCATTTT. It is translated as CASSVRAGTGDYQPQHF.

This clone was detected only a few times. V usage is TRBV18 and J usage is TRBJ1-2, with a weak D call TRBD1 (5 bases). This CDR3 has 17 amino acids. Germline-derived CDR1 and CDR2 are KGHSH and LQKENI. V lost 2 bases to trimming and J lost 0 bases, with 16 bases between them. In nucleotides, the CDR3 is TGTGCCAGCTCACCAGCGGCAGGGAGGGGAGCTAACTATGGCTACACCTTC. Protein: CASSPAAGRGANYGYTF. Using reference TRBV18 and TRBJ1-2 for the parts outside the CDR3, the full variable domain is NAGVMQNPRHLVRRRGQEARLRCSPMKGHSHVYWYRQLPEEGLKFMVYLQKENIIDESGMPKERFSAEFPKEGPSILRIQQVVRGDSAAYFCASSPAAGRGANYGYTFGSGTRLTVV.

The rearrangement links TRBV28 to TRBJ1-2; D possibly corresponds to TRBD1 (5 bases). V was clipped by 10 bases and J by 0 bases, with 15 bases between them. The CDR3 loop spans 14 amino acids. Germline V gene lookup returns CDR1 MDHEN and CDR2 SYDVKM. The CDR3 is CATEQLTANYGYTF. The CDR3 DNA sequence: TGTGCCACGGAGCAATTGACAGCTAACTATGGCTACACCTTC.

With regard to this clone: Compared with germline, one end of the junction differs, possibly owing to a read error. The rearrangement links TRBV6-5 to TRBJ2-3, with 7 nucleotides matching TRBD2. Looked up from germline, CDR1 is MNHEY and CDR2 is SVGAGI. CDR3 length: 16 amino acids. CDR3 nucleotides: TGTGCCAGCAATTACTTCCCCGGGACTATCACAGATACGCAGTATTTT. Its translation is CASNYFPGTITDTQYF.

V and J are TRBV29-1 and TRBJ1-2; unclear D gene. Germline CDR1 and CDR2: SQVTM and ANQGSEA. Trimming removed 2 bases from V and 7 bases from J, with 17 bases in between. The CDR3 covers 14 residues. The CDR3 nucleotides are TGCAGCGTTGAACCGAGATTTCAAGGTTCTGGCTACACCTTC. It encodes CSVEPRFQGSGYTF.

The gene calls are TRBV11-2 and TRBJ1-6; D not resolved. This CDR3 comprises 16 residues. V gave up 3 bases and J gave up 7 bases, with 16 bases separating them. CDR1 is SGHAT and CDR2 is FQNNGV in the germline V gene. CDR3 sequence reads: CASSFFLQSGNSPLHF. The CDR3 coding sequence is TGTGCCAGCAGCTTCTTCCTCCAATCGGGGAATTCACCCCTCCACTTT.

The chain employs TRBV5-1 and TRBJ2-3, with 8 bases aligning to TRBD1. Germline V gene sequence: CDR1 SGHRS, CDR2 YFSETQ. V trimming: 5 bases; J trimming: 6 bases; junction bases outside the gene matches: 11. The CDR3 has 15 amino acids. In nucleotides, the CDR3 is TGCGCCAGCAGGCCCCACGGACAGGGTGGGGATACGCAGTATTTT. Amino acids: CASRPHGQGGDTQYF.

This clone was observed once. The V and J genes are TRBV7-9 and TRBJ1-1; unclear D gene. This CDR3 is 14 amino acids long. The germline V gene has CDR1 SEHNR and CDR2 FQNEAQ (reference sequence). V was clipped by 0 bases and J by 3 bases, with 8 bases between them. The CDR3 here is CASSLAPGYTEAFF. The CDR3, as DNA: TGTGCCAGCAGCTTAGCGCCGGGGTACACTGAAGCTTTCTTT. Complete variable domain (other parts from reference TRBV7-9 and TRBJ1-1): DTGVSQNPRHKITKRGQNVTFRCDPISEHNRLYWYRQTLGQGPEFLTYFQNEAQLEKSRLLSDRFSAERPKGSFSTLEIQRTEQGDSAMYLCASSLAPGYTEAFFGQGTRLTVV.

This chain uses TRBV4-1 with TRBJ1-4; possibly TRBD1 for D (5 bases). The ends were cut back, 4 bases at V and 4 bases at J, with 13 bases in the middle. Germline V gene data show CDR1 as MGHRA and CDR2 as YSYEKL. The CDR3 totals 15 residues. In DNA, the CDR3 is TGCGCCAGCAGCCTTCCCGGGACTGTTAATGAAAAACTGTTTTTT. Amino acids: CASSLPGTVNEKLFF.

The chain uses TRBV4-2 and TRBJ2-3; TRBD2 agrees at 11 bases. The CDR3 is 16 residues long. With 1 base clipped from V and 4 bases from J, the junction kept 4 bases outside the gene matches. Germline loops: CDR1 LGHNA, CDR2 YNFKEQ. The CDR3 DNA is TGTGCCAGCAGCCAAGTCTTAGCGGGGGGGCCAGATACGCAGTATTTT. This codes for CASSQVLAGGPDTQYF.

This clone was seen more than once but under ten times. The rearrangement links TRBV9 to TRBJ2-2; D is possibly TRBD1 or TRBD2 (5 bases each). The germline CDR1 and CDR2 sequences are SGDLS and YYNGEE. The CDR3 is made up of 18 amino acids. V gave up 1 base and J gave up 5 bases, with 21 bases separating them. DNA of the CDR3: TGTGCCAGCAGCGTAACCGCACTCCGGGGAGCAGGGACCGGGGAGCTGTTTTTT. Its protein is CASSVTALRGAGTGELFF.

This clone was detected only once. The chain couples TRBV7-9 to TRBJ2-7; D might be TRBD1 (5 bases). The length of the CDR3 is 14 residues. Deletions cut 1 base from V and 1 base from J, with 8 bases between. From germline, CDR1 is SEHNR and CDR2 FQNEAQ (reference sequence). The CDR3 nucleotides read TGTGCCAGCAGCTTAGAACAGGAATCCTACGAGCAGTACTTC. This encodes CASSLEQESYEQYF. Looking up the rest from reference TRBV7-9 and TRBJ2-7 gives the full variable domain: DTGVSQNPRHKITKRGQNVTFRCDPISEHNRLYWYRQTLGQGPEFLTYFQNEAQLEKSRLLSDRFSAERPKGSFSTLEIQRTEQGDSAMYLCASSLEQESYEQYFGPGTRLTVT.

The V and J genes are TRBV4-2 and TRBJ1-6; unclear D gene. The CDR3 is made up of 16 amino acids. Germline V gene sequence: CDR1 LGHNA, CDR2 YNFKEQ. V lost 2 bases to trimming and J lost 7 bases, with 15 bases between them. CDR3 region: CASSQPQEFGNSPLHF. The CDR3 DNA is TGTGCCAGCAGCCAACCTCAGGAGTTCGGAAATTCACCCCTCCACTTT.

The rearrangement links TRBV5-5 to TRBJ2-2; TRBD2 might be the D (6 bases). This CDR3 region has 12 residues. V was clipped by 3 bases and J by 6 bases, with 6 bases between them. Germline V gene data show CDR1 as SGHKS and CDR2 as YYEKEE (reference sequence). The CDR3 nucleotides are TGTGCCAGCAGCTGGGGGGCCGGGGAGCTGTTTTTT. Translated: CASSWGAGELFF.

The rearrangement uses TRBV4-2 and TRBJ1-2; D unclear. The germline V gene encodes CDR1 LGHNA and CDR2 YNFKEQ. Between the trimmed V and J ends, which lost 0 bases and 4 bases, there was a span of 9 bases. CDR3 length equals 14 residues. CDR3 in amino acids: CASSQDLAGYGYTF. CDR3 in DNA: TGTGCCAGCAGCCAAGATTTGGCCGGCTATGGCTACACCTTC.

V gene TRBV4-1 combines with J gene TRBJ2-1; 8 bases are shared with TRBD2. V dropped 1 base and J dropped 6; count of bases not matched to a gene: 2. Per germline, CDR1 MGHRA and CDR2 YSYEKL. This CDR3 has 14 amino acids. The CDR3 nucleotides are TGCGCCAGCAGCCAAGCCGGGACTAGCAATGAGCAGTTCTTC. Translated: CASSQAGTSNEQFF.

This chain joins TRBV7-9 and TRBJ2-4; the D gene is possibly TRBD1 (6 bases). This CDR3 region has 15 residues. V was shortened by 5 bases and J by 0 bases, with 11 bases between the two germline ends. Germline CDR1 is SEHNR and CDR2 is FQNEAQ (reference sequence). The CDR3 region is CASSPDSLAKNIQYF. The CDR3 coding sequence is TGTGCCAGCAGCCCGGACAGTCTAGCCAAAAACATTCAGTACTTC.